The rows below give T cell receptor beta chains drawn from one sample of a study of Ad26.COV2.S vaccination and SARS-CoV-2 variants. The data were produced by immunoSEQ multiplex PCR, yet TCRdb's version contains in-frame clones alone and is incomplete. The table has around 240,000 clones, around nine tenths seen once. This specimen was peripheral blood, taken in a trial of Ad26.COV2.S vaccine versus placebo. The origin of the receptors is a person between 18 and 59 years old who received the Ad26.COV2.S COVID-19 vaccine or a placebo. CDR3s include the opening cysteine and the closing phenylalanine or tryptophan. A D gene is named only where the DNA matches it firmly. Size tells how often a clone was seen (once, few, many) or the class of an expanded clone, and some rows leave it out.

TRBJ2-2,NA,few,TRBV7-9,CASSLGRTGELFF,TGTGCCAGCAGCTTAGGTCGGACCGGGGAGCTGTTTTTT
TRBJ2-7,NA,NA,TRBV7-2,CASSVQGYEQYF,TGTGCCAGCAGCGTCCAGGGATACGAGCAGTACTTC
TRBJ1-2,TRBD1,NA,TRBV30,CATYRGPGGYTF,TGTGCCACCTACAGGGGGCCGGGTGGCTACACCTTC
TRBJ2-7,NA,NA,TRBV10-3,CAIRGESYEQYF,TGTGCCATCAGGGGAGAGTCCTACGAGCAGTACTTC
TRBJ2-7,TRBD1,NA,TRBV5-4,CASSAGQGTYEQYF,TGTGCCAGCAGCGCGGGACAGGGGACCTACGAGCAGTACTTC
TRBJ2-2,NA,few,TRBV13,CASLTGNTGELFF,TGTGCCAGCTTAACAGGGAACACCGGGGAGCTGTTTTTT
TRBJ2-7,NA,NA,TRBV6-5,CASSTSGTVYEQYF,TGTGCCAGCAGCACCTCCGGGACCGTCTACGAGCAGTACTTC
TRBJ2-3,TRBD1,NA,TRBV7-8,CASSPRGQSTDTQYF,TGTGCCAGCAGCCCTCGGGGACAGAGCACAGATACGCAGTATTTT
TRBJ1-2,NA,NA,TRBV4-1,CASSQDNEGNYGYTF,TGCGCCAGCAGCCAAGATAATGAGGGGAACTATGGCTACACCTTC
TRBJ1-5,NA,NA,TRBV5-1,CASSTETGQPQHF,TGCGCCAGCAGCACCGAAACAGGGCAGCCCCAGCATTTT
TRBJ1-3,NA,NA,TRBV5-6,CASSPRETVAGNTIYF,TGTGCCAGCAGCCCTCGAGAGACGGTCGCTGGAAACACCATATATTTT
TRBJ2-7,NA,once,TRBV9,CASSGGLTYEQYF,TGTGCCAGCAGCGGGGGGCTAACCTACGAGCAGTACTTC
TRBJ2-7,NA,NA,TRBV30,CAWSSDSYEQYF,TGTGCCTGGAGTTCCGACAGCTACGAGCAGTACTTC
TRBJ1-2,NA,NA,TRBV28,CASTPFPPAAAHEDGSYTF,TGTGCCAGCACCCCCTTCCCCCCGGCAGCAGCACACGAGGACGGAAGCTACACCTTC
TRBJ2-1,NA,NA,TRBV6-2/TRBV6-3,CASSYESRRNEQFF,TGTGCCAGCAGTTACGAGTCCCGCAGGAATGAGCAGTTCTTC
TRBJ2-7,NA,once,TRBV12-2,CASRLGEYRTRTYEQYF,TGTGCAAGTCGCTTAGGAGAGTACAGGACTAGAACTTACGAGCAGTACTTC
TRBJ1-3,TRBD1,NA,TRBV27,CASWDRSSGNTIYF,TGTGCCAGCTGGGACAGGAGCTCTGGAAACACCATATATTTT
TRBJ2-1,TRBD2,NA,TRBV5-1,CASSLGLAGRYNEQFF,TGCGCCAGCAGCCTTGGACTAGCGGGCCGGTACAATGAGCAGTTCTTC
TRBJ2-3,NA,NA,TRBV4-2,CASSQESALHTQYF,TGTGCCAGCAGCCAAGAATCGGCCCTCCATACGCAGTATTTT
TRBJ1-1,NA,NA,TRBV18,CASSPTSKGNTEAFF,TGTGCCAGCTCACCGACTTCAAAGGGGAACACTGAAGCTTTCTTT
TRBJ2-2,TRBD2,NA,TRBV27,CASSLSPLAGEDTGELFF,TGTGCCAGCAGTTTATCCCCACTAGCGGGGGAGGACACCGGGGAGCTGTTTTTT
TRBJ1-1,NA,NA,TRBV5-4,CASSFPNQGINTEAFF,TGTGCCAGCAGCTTCCCAAATCAGGGGATTAACACTGAAGCTTTCTTT
TRBJ2-2,NA,NA,TRBV7-2,CASSFGVGLTGELFF,TGTGCCAGCAGCTTTGGGGTGGGCCTCACCGGGGAGCTGTTTTTT
TRBJ1-5,NA,NA,TRBV30,CAWSGGSLQPQHF,TGTGCCTGGAGTGGGGGGTCATTACAGCCCCAGCATTTT
TRBJ2-2,NA,NA,TRBV28,CASSFPSTHRGAVF,TGTGCCAGCAGTTTTCCGAGCACACACCGGGGAGCTGTTTTT
TRBJ1-1,NA,NA,TRBV28,CASSPPPGRGTEAFF,TGTGCCAGCAGTCCACCCCCGGGTCGGGGCACTGAAGCTTTCTTT
TRBJ2-3,NA,NA,TRBV30,CARLARGGNTDTQYF,TGTGCCAGGCTTGCTAGGGGGGGGAACACAGATACGCAGTATTTT
TRBJ1-1,NA,NA,TRBV6-5,CASTLKQNTEAFF,TGTGCCAGCACCTTGAAGCAGAACACTGAAGCTTTCTTT
TRBJ1-2,NA,NA,TRBV25-1,CASSEFGTNYGYTF,TGTGCCAGCAGTGAATTCGGGACCAACTATGGCTACACCTTC
TRBJ1-1,NA,NA,TRBV6-5,CASSHGQVTEAFF,TGTGCCAGCAGTCATGGACAAGTCACTGAAGCTTTCTTT